This T cell receptor (beta chain) comes out of a study of identical twins. MiXCR, run by TCRdb on the 5' RACE reads, gives a single entry per CDR3 protein. In the table there are hundreds of thousands of distinct CDR3 sequences, roughly 7% of which are singletons. The CDR3 covers 15 residues. This sample was shared with a second study, whose subject was yellow fever vaccine responses in identical twins.

The receptor's source is a young woman in good health. The chain recombines TRBV21-1 with TRBJ1-1; the D call of TRBD1 is as the table states it, not checked on the DNA. TRBV21-1 corresponds to a pseudogene. The sample comprised memory (CD45RO+) T cells sorted from blood. The CDR3 loop is CASSRTGQMNTEAFF. The DNA of the CDR3 is TGTGCCAGCAGTCGGACAGGGCAAATGAACACTGAAGCTTTCTTT.